A single sample is the source of the 20 T cell receptor beta chains below, sequenced in a study of blood T cell repertoires in COVID-19. Profiling relied on immunoSEQ multiplex PCR, and the TCRdb table lists in-frame clones only, not all of them. The sample has about 250,000 clones, over 70% seen once. Sequenced sample: peripheral blood. Receptors originate from a man aged 40-50 years with acute or convalescent COVID-19.

V is TRBV5-1 and J is TRBJ1-1; D might be TRBD1 (6 bases). Germline V gives CDR1 SGHRS, CDR2 YFSETQ. Trimming removed 5 bases at V and 7 bases at J, with 15 bases between. The CDR3 consists of 13 residues. CDR3 nucleotide sequence: TGCGCCAGCAGTGATGCACAGGGCGGTGAAGCTTTCTTT. Protein: CASSDAQGGEAFF.

The V and J genes are TRBV3-1 (or the pseudogene TRBV3-2) and TRBJ1-2; TRBD1 is a possible D gene (6 bases). From germline, CDR1 is LGHDT and CDR2 YNNKEL (reference sequence). This CDR3 is built from 13 residues. V was clipped by 6 bases and J by 6 bases, with 14 bases between them. The DNA for the CDR3 is TGTGCCAGCAGGCAACAGGGTAGGGATGGCTACACCTTC. The encoded protein is CASRQQGRDGYTF.

This chain links TRBV19 with TRBJ1-1; D remains ambiguous. This CDR3 comprises 13 residues. Germline V CDR1 and CDR2: LNHDA, SQIVND (reference sequence). V was clipped by 5 bases and J by 7 bases, with 14 bases between them. This CDR3 is CASSYRTAYEAFF. CDR3 nucleotide sequence: TGTGCCAGTAGTTATAGGACTGCCTATGAAGCTTTCTTT.

This clone occurred once. The rearrangement uses TRBV3-1 (or the pseudogene TRBV3-2) and TRBJ2-7, with 8 bases lining up with TRBD1. V dropped 2 bases and J dropped 5; count of bases not matched to a gene: 8. This CDR3 is built from 15 residues. Germline V gene data show CDR1 as LGHDT and CDR2 as YNNKEL (reference sequence). CDR3 nucleotide sequence: TGTGCCAGCAGCCAAACCCCCGGACAGGGTAACGAGCAGTACTTC. Its protein product is CASSQTPGQGNEQYF.

This rearrangement joins TRBV7-8 to TRBJ2-7, with D uncertain. This CDR3 comprises 12 residues. V lost 5 bases to trimming and J lost 8 bases, with 13 bases between them. The V gene's germline CDR1 is SGHVS and CDR2 FQNEAQ. The CDR3 region has the DNA TGTGCCAGCAGCCCCCCTGAGGCGAAGCAGTACTTC. It specifies CASSPPEAKQYF.

This rearrangement joins TRBV7-3 to TRBJ1-1; no definite D call. Trimming pared 2 bases from V and 10 bases from J, leaving 11 bases between. Germline values: CDR1 SGHTA, CDR2 FQGTGA. CDR3 length: 12 amino acids. The CDR3 coding sequence is TGTGCCAGCAGCTTAGAACGTGTAGCAGCTTTCTTT. Residues: CASSLERVAAFF.

The chain carries TRBV11-2 and TRBJ2-1, with 9 bases matching TRBD1. The CDR3 extends over 15 amino acids. The germline V gene encodes CDR1 SGHAT and CDR2 FQNNGV. Trimming at V came to 5 bases and at J to 4 bases, leaving 6 bases not matched to a gene. In DNA form, the CDR3 reads TGTGCCAGCAGCGAGGGACAGGGAATTTACAATGAGCAGTTCTTC. This gives the protein CASSEGQGIYNEQFF.

J is TRBJ1-1 and V is TRBV29-1; 11 positions match TRBD1. V lost 7 bases and J lost 3; bases outside the gene matches: 4. The CDR3 consists of 13 residues. The germline gives CDR1 SQVTM, CDR2 ANQGSEA. The CDR3 region is CSAGTGGYTEAFF. CDR3 DNA: TGCAGCGCTGGGACAGGGGGGTACACTGAAGCTTTCTTT.

V usage is TRBV27 and J usage is TRBJ1-2, with TRBD1 matching over 10 bases. There are 15 residues in the CDR3. V lost 2 bases and J lost 3; bases outside the gene matches: 3. Germline-derived CDR1 and CDR2 are MNHEY and SMNVEV (reference sequence). As DNA, the CDR3 is TGTGCCAGCAGTTTAGGGACAGGGGCCCACTATGGCTACACCTTC. It yields the protein CASSLGTGAHYGYTF.

This clone was recorded a few times. V is TRBV10-3 and J is TRBJ2-7; 10 bases fit TRBD2. The V gene end was trimmed by 6 bases and the J gene end by 2 bases; junction bases not matched to a gene: 4. The germline V gene encodes CDR1 ENHRY and CDR2 SYGVKD. The CDR3 is 14 amino acids. CDR3 nucleotides: TGTGCCATCAGAACTAGCGGGGACACCTACGAGCAGTACTTC. Amino acid sequence: CAIRTSGDTYEQYF.

This clone was picked up one time. The rearrangement links TRBV7-9 to TRBJ1-4; the D gene is possibly TRBD1 (5 bases). The germline CDR1 and CDR2 sequences are SEHNR and FQNEAQ (reference sequence). Trimming removed 5 bases at V and 10 bases at J, with 20 bases between. This CDR3 region has 15 residues. The CDR3, as DNA: TGTGCCAGCAGCCCAGCAGGTCCGGCTAGGGGAAAACTGTTTTTT. Its translation is CASSPAGPARGKLFF.

In its sample, this clone was seen once. This same CDR3 is encoded by further DNA sequences in the sample. The chain recombines TRBV18 with TRBJ2-5; no clear D. Germline V gives CDR1 KGHSH, CDR2 LQKENI. The CDR3 runs to 12 residues. Between the trimmed V and J ends, which lost 2 bases and 4 bases, there was a span of 5 bases. The CDR3 spells CASSPSRETQYF. CDR3 in DNA: TGTGCCAGCTCACCATCGAGAGAGACCCAGTACTTC.

The chain joins TRBV5-1 to TRBJ2-7, with 9 bases lining up with TRBD2. Trimming took 0 bases from V and 2 from J; bases not matched to a gene: 6. The CDR3 has 16 residues. Germline CDR1 is SGHRS and CDR2 is YFSETQ. Written as DNA, the CDR3 is TGCGCCAGCAGCTTGGTACTAGCGGGCCCTGCCTACGAGCAGTACTTC. Protein product: CASSLVLAGPAYEQYF. Complete variable domain (other parts from reference TRBV5-1 and TRBJ2-7): KAGVTQTPRYLIKTRGQQVTLSCSPISGHRSVSWYQQTPGQGLQFLFEYFSETQRNKGNFPGRFSGRQFSNSRSEMNVSTLELGDSALYLCASSLVLAGPAYEQYFGPGTRLTVT.

This rearrangement joins TRBV5-1 to TRBJ2-5; D is perhaps TRBD2 (6 bases). CDR1 and CDR2 from the germline V gene are SGHRS and YFSETQ. The CDR3 has 16 residues. Trimming shortened V by 8 bases and J by 5 bases, and 25 bases separated the two germline ends. This chain's CDR3 is CASTPLGYGSGETQYF. CDR3 DNA: TGCGCCAGTACCCCCCTTGGGTACGGGAGCGGTGAGACCCAGTACTTC.

This chain joins TRBV15 and TRBJ1-1; D unresolved. Between the trimmed V and J ends, which lost 0 bases and 6 bases, there was a span of 11 bases. The germline gives CDR1 LNHNV, CDR2 YYDKDF (reference sequence). The CDR3 is 14 residues long. The CDR3 bases are TGTGCCACCAGCAGAGATCTCAGGTTCTCTGAAGCTTTCTTT. The encoded protein is CATSRDLRFSEAFF.

The J gene is TRBJ1-4, the V gene TRBV6-5; 7 nucleotides align to TRBD1. Germline V lookup: CDR1 MNHEY, CDR2 SVGAGI. V trimming: 7 bases; J trimming: 8 bases; junction bases outside the gene matches: 13. This CDR3 comprises 15 residues. CDR3 nucleotides: TGTGCCAGCATGGGACAGAACAAGAGGTGGGAAAAACTGTTTTTT. Translating it yields CASMGQNKRWEKLFF.

The J gene is TRBJ1-5, the V gene TRBV20-1; D gene uncertain. V lost 3 bases and J 4 bases, leaving 10 bases between the germline ends. Looked up from germline, CDR1 is DFQATT and CDR2 is SNEGSKA (reference sequence). CDR3 length: 13 residues. CDR3 in amino acids: CSASPAGNQPQHF. CDR3 sequence (DNA): TGCAGTGCTAGTCCCGCGGGGAATCAGCCCCAGCATTTT.

This chain joins TRBV5-1 and TRBJ2-2, with 12 bases aligning to TRBD2. V gave up 4 bases and J gave up 4 bases; unmatched junction bases: 5. Germline V lookup: CDR1 SGHRS, CDR2 YFSETQ. The CDR3 runs 16 residues. CDR3 DNA: TGCGCCAGCAGCATAACTAGCGGGAGGACCACCGGGGAGCTGTTTTTT. Translated: CASSITSGRTTGELFF.

The gene calls are TRBV12-3 or TRBV12-4 and TRBJ1-1; D is ambiguous. The CDR3 totals 13 residues. The V end was cut by 3 bases, the J end by 4 bases, with 9 bases between. The CDR3 DNA reads TGTGCCAGCAGTTTGAAGAGAGCCACTGAAGCTTTCTTT. Translated, it gives CASSLKRATEAFF.

The chain employs TRBV7-9 and TRBJ1-1, with 8 positions matching TRBD1. The CDR3 sequence is 13 residues long. Germline V lookup: CDR1 SEHNR, CDR2 FQNEAQ (reference sequence). V trimming: 5 bases; J trimming: 4 bases; junction bases outside the gene matches: 3. The DNA for the CDR3 is TGTGCCAGCAGCACAGGGGGAAGCACTGAAGCTTTCTTT. Its translation: CASSTGGSTEAFF.